The 26 T cell receptor beta chains given below trace back to one sample, sequenced in a study of early T cells in non-severe SARS-CoV-2 infection. TCRdb re-derived calls from the 5' RACE reads in MiXCR, one entry per CDR3 protein. This sample carries about 58,000 distinct CDR3 sequences, 12% of them seen once, and the ten largest clones take over 1%. This sample comprised whole blood, obtained at baseline. Source of these receptors: an adult who was a healthcare worker with PCR-confirmed SARS-CoV-2 infection or an uninfected control (not recorded which). The donor label of this sample is uncertain.

V and J are TRBV12-5 and TRBJ2-1, with D hard to call. This CDR3 has 11 residues. The V end lost 2 bases, the J end lost 10 bases, and 6 bases lay between the germline ends. CDR1 and CDR2 (germline): LGHNT, FRNRAP. The CDR3 loop is CASGLSFEQFF. The CDR3 DNA reads as TGTGCTAGTGGTTTGAGCTTCGAGCAGTTCTTC.

The chain links TRBV7-6 to TRBJ1-1, with D uncertain. Germline values: CDR1 SGHVS, CDR2 FNYEAQ. This CDR3 spans 13 amino acids. Trimming left V 4 bases short and J 4 bases short, with 10 bases between. CDR3 region: CASSSSPVTEAFF. The CDR3 bases are TGTGCCAGCAGCTCCTCTCCGGTCACTGAAGCTTTCTTT.

The rearrangement links TRBV5-6 to TRBJ1-5; possibly TRBD1 for D (6 bases). The CDR3 covers 14 residues. Germline V gene data show CDR1 as SGHDT and CDR2 as YYEEEE. V shed 3 bases and J shed 1 base, with 8 bases lying between them. CDR3: CASSWGQSNQPQHF. Written as DNA, the CDR3 is TGTGCCAGCAGCTGGGGGCAGAGCAATCAGCCCCAGCATTTT. The full variable domain, completed using reference TRBV5-6 and TRBJ1-5, is DAGVTQSPTHLIKTRGQQVTLRCSPKSGHDTVSWYQQALGQGPQFIFQYYEEEERQRGNFPDRFSGHQFPNYSSELNVNALLLGDSALYLCASSWGQSNQPQHFGDGTRLSIL.

This clonotype was seen repeatedly, ten times or more. The chain employs TRBV12-3 or TRBV12-4 and TRBJ1-4; no reliable D call. CDR3 length: 14 amino acids. Deletions cut 1 base from V and 13 bases from J, with 16 bases between. DNA of the CDR3: TGTGCCAGCAGTTTAGATATGAGGGTCGGGGTACTGTTTTTT. Its translation is CASSLDMRVGVLFF.

The genes are TRBV3-1 and TRBJ2-3; D remains ambiguous. Looked up from germline, CDR1 is LGHDT and CDR2 is YNNKEL (reference sequence). This CDR3 is 16 amino acids long. Trimming cost V 1 base and J 2 bases, with 13 bases left between them. The CDR3: CASSQVFLTSTDTQYF. In DNA form, the CDR3 reads TGTGCCAGCAGCCAAGTGTTCCTCACTTCCACAGATACGCAGTATTTT.

This clonotype was observed a few times. The chain has TRBV6-1 and TRBJ1-5, with 12 bases fitting TRBD1. Germline loops: CDR1 MNHNS, CDR2 SASEGT. CDR3 size: 16 residues. Losses at the gene ends were 8 bases for V and 4 bases for J; bases not matched to a gene: 9. The CDR3 reads CASWDRGLFENQPQHF. In DNA form, the CDR3 reads TGTGCCAGCTGGGACAGGGGGCTTTTTGAGAATCAGCCCCAGCATTTT.

This clonotype was counted ten times or more. The V call is TRBV29-1, the J call TRBJ1-1; 9 nucleotides agree with TRBD1. This CDR3 has 15 residues. With V trimmed by 4 bases and J by 4 bases, 10 bases remained unmatched. The germline V gene encodes CDR1 SQVTM and CDR2 ANQGSEA. The CDR3, as DNA: TGCAGCGTTGTAGACCGGGACAGGGCGAGCACTGAAGCTTTCTTT. This codes for CSVVDRDRASTEAFF.

The V call is TRBV5-1, the J call TRBJ2-7; no definite D call. Germline CDR1 is SGHRS and CDR2 is YFSETQ. Between the trimmed V and J ends, which lost 0 bases and 1 base, there was a span of 17 bases. The CDR3 loop spans 17 amino acids. The CDR3 nucleotides are TGCGCCAGCAGCTTGGCCGGTATCGATGGTGGGTCCTACGAGCAGTACGTC. Its protein is CASSLAGIDGGSYEQYV.

The genes are TRBV27 and TRBJ1-5; 8 bases agree with TRBD1. The CDR3 totals 15 residues. The germline CDR1 and CDR2 sequences are MNHEY and SMNVEV (reference sequence). Losses at the gene ends were 5 bases for V and 1 base for J; bases not matched to a gene: 4. The CDR3 sequence: CASSPDRVSNQPQHF. The CDR3 DNA is TGTGCCAGCAGTCCGGACAGGGTGAGCAATCAGCCCCAGCATTTT.

This chain connects TRBV4-1 to TRBJ2-3; tentatively, D is TRBD1 (5 bases). In germline, CDR1 is MGHRA, CDR2 YSYEKL. Trimming took 0 bases from V and 0 from J, leaving 16 bases between them. CDR3 size: 18 residues. The CDR3, as DNA: TGCGCCAGCAGCCAAGACAGCCTAGGGGCCCCTAGCACAGATACGCAGTATTTT. This codes for CASSQDSLGAPSTDTQYF.

The rearrangement links TRBV20-1 to TRBJ1-1, with 7 bases lining up with TRBD1. Germline values: CDR1 DFQATT, CDR2 SNEGSKA (reference sequence). Trimming at V came to 4 bases and at J to 0 bases, leaving 2 bases not matched to a gene. CDR3 length: 13 residues. CDR3 amino acids: CSAMGQLNTEAFF. The DNA of the CDR3 is TGCAGTGCTATGGGACAGCTGAACACTGAAGCTTTCTTT.

This chain connects TRBV19 to TRBJ2-5, with D maybe TRBD1 (5 bases). CDR3 length: 13 residues. With 3 bases removed from V and 2 bases from J, the gap between germline ends came to 7 bases. CDR1 LNHDA and CDR2 SQIVND come from the germline V gene (reference sequence). CDR3 DNA sequence: TGTGCCAGTAGTATGGGGCGACAAGAGACCCAGTACTTC. Translation gives CASSMGRQETQYF.

For the CDR3, the DNA is TGTGCCAGCAGACAGAGCTCTGGAAACACCATATATTTT. The encoded protein is CASRQSSGNTIYF. The chain carries TRBV2 and TRBJ1-3; D gene ambiguous. Looked up from germline, CDR1 is SNHLY and CDR2 is FYNNEI. The V and J ends lost 6 bases and 0 bases respectively, with 6 bases between them. CDR3 length: 13 amino acids.

The chain couples TRBV7-2 to TRBJ2-7, with TRBD1 matching 9 bases. The V gene's germline CDR1 is SGHTA and CDR2 FQGNSA. The CDR3 runs to 12 residues. The CDR3 is CASSLSGTGPKV. The CDR3 nucleotides are TGTGCCAGCAGCTTGTCCGGGACAGGGCCAAAAGTC.

The rearrangement uses TRBV9 and TRBJ2-5, with 8 bases that match TRBD2. Per germline, CDR1 SGDLS and CDR2 YYNGEE. The CDR3 consists of 16 residues. Trimming at V came to 4 bases and at J to 2 bases, leaving 10 bases not matched to a gene. The CDR3 nucleotides read TGTGCCAGCAGCCCTAGACCGGGACTAGGGCAAGAGACCCAGTACTTC. Residues: CASSPRPGLGQETQYF.

This clonotype occurred a few times. The rearrangement uses TRBV10-3 and TRBJ2-7, with a weak D call TRBD2 (5 bases). V dropped 11 bases and J dropped 4 bases, with 15 bases sitting between them. The CDR3 extends over 12 amino acids. Germline CDR1 is ENHRY and CDR2 is SYGVKD. For the CDR3, the DNA is TGTGCCCCCTGGGTTAGCGCGTACGAGCAGTACGTC. Residues: CAPWVSAYEQYV.

This chain uses TRBV6-6 with TRBJ2-1; perhaps TRBD1 as D (6 bases). Germline assignment: CDR1 MNHNY and CDR2 SVGAGI (reference sequence). This CDR3 spans 12 amino acids. The V gene lost 6 bases and the J gene lost 5 bases, with 8 bases spanning the gap. The CDR3 nucleotides read TGTGCCAGCAGGGACAGTAACAATGAGCAGTTCTTC. Translating it yields CASRDSNNEQFF.

The gene calls are TRBV5-3 and TRBJ2-2; D is uncertain. TRBV5-3 qualifies as an ORF whose function is uncertain. Between the trimmed V and J ends, which lost 6 bases and 3 bases, there was a span of 12 bases. This CDR3 is built from 14 residues. As DNA, the CDR3 is TGTGCCAGAATAGGCCCTCGGGACACCGGGGAGCTGTTTTTT. It encodes CARIGPRDTGELFF.

This clonotype was counted between two and nine times. This chain connects TRBV7-6 to TRBJ2-1, with TRBD1 matching over 9 bases. J gave up 12 bases and V 5 bases, and 17 bases lay outside the gene matches. Germline V gene lookup returns CDR1 SGHVS and CDR2 FNYEAQ. The CDR3 has 16 residues. DNA of the CDR3: TGTGCCAGCAGCCCAGTTTCTTCGGAACAGGGGGCAAGGCAGTTCTTC. It is translated as CASSPVSSEQGARQFF.

This clonotype was counted between two and nine times. The chain links TRBV3-1 to TRBJ2-5; TRBD1 agrees at 8 bases. With V trimmed by 6 bases and J by 5 bases, 11 bases remained unmatched. The CDR3 contains 15 residues. The germline V gene encodes CDR1 LGHDT and CDR2 YNNKEL (reference sequence). CDR3 loop: CASSFHDRGLETQYF. In DNA, the CDR3 is TGTGCCAGCAGTTTTCATGACAGGGGTCTGGAGACCCAGTACTTC.

Many counts were recorded for this clonotype. The genes are TRBV9 and TRBJ1-4; tentative D call: TRBD1 (5 bases). The germline V gene encodes CDR1 SGDLS and CDR2 YYNGEE. V lost 2 bases and J 8 bases, leaving 13 bases between the germline ends. This CDR3 is built from 14 residues. CDR3 region: CASSVGGGVEKLFF. CDR3 nucleotides: TGTGCCAGCAGCGTCGGCGGAGGGGTCGAAAAACTGTTTTTT.

This clonotype was observed many times. The chain employs TRBV11-2 and TRBJ2-5; D might be TRBD2 (6 bases). This CDR3 is built from 16 residues. V gave up 6 bases and J gave up 7 bases, with 24 bases separating them. The germline gives CDR1 SGHAT, CDR2 FQNNGV. The CDR3 region is CASRPTGDGSSGTQYF. The CDR3 DNA follows: TGTGCCAGCAGGCCAACCGGGGACGGGAGTAGTGGGACCCAGTACTTC.

The CDR3 protein is CASSEWEGSTEAFF. CDR3 DNA sequence: TGTGCCAGCAGTGAATGGGAGGGTTCCACTGAAGCTTTCTTT. The rearrangement links TRBV6-1 to TRBJ1-1; the D is unclear. V lost 2 bases to trimming and J lost 4 bases, with 11 bases between them. Germline lookup yields CDR1 MNHNS and CDR2 SASEGT. The CDR3 contains 14 residues.

The rearrangement joins TRBV12-3 or TRBV12-4 to TRBJ1-1; the match to TRBD1 covers 7 bases. This CDR3 region has 16 residues. With 1 base clipped from V and 6 bases from J, the junction kept 11 bases outside the gene matches. For the CDR3, the DNA is TGTGCCAGCAGTTTAGTACTACAGGGGAGGGGGGCTGAAGCTTTCTTT. The encoded protein is CASSLVLQGRGAEAFF.

This clonotype has more than one count but fewer than ten. This sequence joins TRBV11-2 and TRBJ2-3, with 8 nucleotides matching TRBD2. Germline V gene data show CDR1 as SGHAT and CDR2 as FQNNGV. Trimming removed 7 bases from V and 7 bases from J; junction bases left unmatched: 7. CDR3 size: 13 residues. For the CDR3, the DNA is TGTGCCAGCAATAGGCGGGGGGTTAATACGCAGTATTTT. It yields the protein CASNRRGVNTQYF.

This clonotype was seen more than once but under ten times. The CDR3 bases are TGTGCCAGCAGTGCGCGCGGGGGCAGCCCCTATGGCTACACCTTC. Translating gives CASSARGGSPYGYTF. The V and J genes are TRBV6-1 and TRBJ1-2, with D perhaps TRBD1 (6 bases). V was cut by 4 bases and J by 4 bases, with 16 bases left in between. CDR3 length equals 15 residues. CDR1 and CDR2 from the germline V gene are MNHNS and SASEGT.